Each of the 9 T cell receptor beta chains below was sequenced from the same sample in a study of blood T cell repertoires in COVID-19. Measured with immunoSEQ multiplex PCR; TCRdb has only the in-frame clones, and not every one. In the table there are over 400,000 clones, approximately 86% of which are singletons. The sample was PBMCs or T cells enriched from blood (not recorded which). Receptors originate from a woman aged 60-75 years who had recovered from COVID-19.

This sequence joins TRBV2 and TRBJ2-5, with 9 bases matching TRBD2. Unmatched junction bases numbered 10, after V lost 6 bases and J lost 14 bases. This CDR3 region has 12 residues. Germline values: CDR1 SNHLY, CDR2 FYNNEI. Written as DNA, the CDR3 is TGTGCCAGCAGGGCGGGGGGGCCCGCCTGTTACTTC. It codes for CASRAGGPACYF.

V is TRBV5-6 and J is TRBJ2-7, with a tentative D call TRBD1 (6 bases). The CDR3 runs to 14 residues. Trimming removed 6 bases from V and 3 bases from J, with 16 bases in between. Germline V gene lookup returns CDR1 SGHDT and CDR2 YYEEEE. The CDR3 loop reads CASTSRTAFYEQYF. CDR3 in DNA: TGTGCCAGCACCTCAAGGACAGCCTTCTACGAGCAGTACTTC.

The rearrangement joins TRBV5-4 to TRBJ2-1; D might be TRBD1 (5 bases). This CDR3 contains 13 residues. The germline V gene encodes CDR1 SGHNT and CDR2 YYREEE (reference sequence). Trimming shortened V by 2 bases and J by 4 bases, and 7 bases separated the two germline ends. CDR3 protein: CASSFSGYNEQFF. DNA for the CDR3: TGTGCCAGCAGCTTCTCAGGGTACAATGAGCAGTTCTTC.

This clone was detected a few times. This chain connects TRBV5-4 to TRBJ1-1, with 9 positions matching TRBD1. CDR3 length: 14 residues. The germline gives CDR1 SGHNT, CDR2 YYREEE (reference sequence). J was trimmed by 1 base and V by 3 bases; bases with no gene match: 1. CDR3 nucleotide sequence: TGTGCCAGCAGCTGGGGACAGGGGAACACTGAAGCTTTCTTT. The encoded protein is CASSWGQGNTEAFF.

This rearrangement joins TRBV12-3 or TRBV12-4 to TRBJ2-7; a possible D gene is TRBD2 (7 bases). V lost 6 bases to trimming and J lost 3 bases, with 12 bases between them. This CDR3 region has 13 residues. This chain's CDR3 is CASREGGSYEQYF. The CDR3 DNA follows: TGTGCCAGCAGGGAGGGGGGGAGCTACGAGCAGTACTTC.

This chain links TRBV2 with TRBJ2-1; tentatively, D is TRBD2 (5 bases). The CDR3 runs to 14 residues. Germline V gene data show CDR1 as SNHLY and CDR2 as FYNNEI. With 9 bases removed from V and 8 bases from J, the gap between germline ends came to 20 bases. The CDR3 region is CASRLASFRDEQFF. Written as DNA, the CDR3 is TGTGCCAGTCGTTTAGCGTCCTTTCGGGATGAGCAGTTCTTC.

This CDR3 is CASSRSSGNTIYF. The CDR3 DNA follows: TGTGCCAGCAGTAGGAGCTCTGGAAACACCATATATTTT. The rearrangement joins TRBV12-3 or TRBV12-4 to TRBJ1-3, with no clear D. CDR3 length: 13 amino acids. V lost 5 bases and J lost 0, with 5 bases in between.

The genes are TRBV15 and TRBJ1-6; the match to TRBD1 covers 7 bases. J lost 3 bases, V lost 1 base, and 3 bases had no gene match. Germline lookup yields CDR1 LNHNV and CDR2 YYDKDF (reference sequence). The CDR3 spans 16 residues. CDR3 DNA: TGTGCCACCAGCAGAGGCCAGGGGGTCTATAATTCACCCCTCCACTTT. Translated, it gives CATSRGQGVYNSPLHF. The variable domain in full, completed from reference TRBV15 and TRBJ1-6, reads DAMVIQNPRYQVTQFGKPVTLSCSQTLNHNVMYWYQQKSSQAPKLLFHYYDKDFNNEADTPDNFQSRRPNTSFCFLDIRSPGLGDTAMYLCATSRGQGVYNSPLHFGNGTRLTVT.

J is TRBJ2-1 and V is TRBV9; 7 bases align to TRBD2. Germline lookup yields CDR1 SGDLS and CDR2 YYNGEE. V gave up 4 bases and J gave up 0 bases; unmatched junction bases: 4. This CDR3 comprises 15 residues. The CDR3 coding sequence is TGTGCCAGCAGCACGCGGGGGAGCTCCTACAATGAGCAGTTCTTC. Translation: CASSTRGSSYNEQFF.